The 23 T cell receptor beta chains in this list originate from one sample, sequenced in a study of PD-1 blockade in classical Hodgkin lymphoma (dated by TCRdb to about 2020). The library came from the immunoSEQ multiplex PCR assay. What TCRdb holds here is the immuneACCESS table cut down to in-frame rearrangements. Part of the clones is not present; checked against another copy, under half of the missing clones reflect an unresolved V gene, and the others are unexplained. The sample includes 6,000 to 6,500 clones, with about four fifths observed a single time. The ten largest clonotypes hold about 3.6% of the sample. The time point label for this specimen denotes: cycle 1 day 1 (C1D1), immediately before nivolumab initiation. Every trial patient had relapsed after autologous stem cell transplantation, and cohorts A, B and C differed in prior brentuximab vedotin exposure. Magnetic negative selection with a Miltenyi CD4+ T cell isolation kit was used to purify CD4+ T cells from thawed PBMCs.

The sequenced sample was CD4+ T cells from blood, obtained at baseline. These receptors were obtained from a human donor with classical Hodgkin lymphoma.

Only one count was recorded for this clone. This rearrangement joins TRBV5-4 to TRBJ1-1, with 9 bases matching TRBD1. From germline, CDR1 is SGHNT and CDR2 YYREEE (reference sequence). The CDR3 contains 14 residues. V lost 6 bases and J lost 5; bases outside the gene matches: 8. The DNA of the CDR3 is TGTGCCAGCAAGTGGACAGGGGAGAATACTGAAGCTTTCTTT. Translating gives CASKWTGENTEAFF.

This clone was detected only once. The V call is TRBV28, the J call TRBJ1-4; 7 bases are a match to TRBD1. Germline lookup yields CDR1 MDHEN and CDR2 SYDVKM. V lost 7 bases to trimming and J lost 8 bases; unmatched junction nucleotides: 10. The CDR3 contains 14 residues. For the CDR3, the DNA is TGTGCCAGCACAGGAGGCAGCAGGGGGGAAAAACTGTTTTTT. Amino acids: CASTGGSRGEKLFF.

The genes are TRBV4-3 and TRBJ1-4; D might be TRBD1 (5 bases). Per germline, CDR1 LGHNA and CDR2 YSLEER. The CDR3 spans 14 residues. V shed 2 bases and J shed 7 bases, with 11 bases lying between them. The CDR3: CASSQSGGGEKLFF. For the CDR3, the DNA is TGCGCCAGCAGCCAAAGTGGGGGAGGTGAAAAACTGTTTTTT.

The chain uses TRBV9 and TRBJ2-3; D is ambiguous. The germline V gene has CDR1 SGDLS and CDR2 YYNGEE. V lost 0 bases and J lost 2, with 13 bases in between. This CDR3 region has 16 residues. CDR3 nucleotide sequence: TGTGCCAGCAGCGTAGCGCCGGCTAGTCCCACAGATACGCAGTATTTT. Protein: CASSVAPASPTDTQYF.

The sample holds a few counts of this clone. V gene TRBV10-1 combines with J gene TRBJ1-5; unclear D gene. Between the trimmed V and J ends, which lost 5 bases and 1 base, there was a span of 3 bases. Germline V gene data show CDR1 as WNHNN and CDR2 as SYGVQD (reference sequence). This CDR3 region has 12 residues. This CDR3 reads CASSNSNQPQHF. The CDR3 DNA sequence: TGCGCCAGCAGTAACAGCAATCAGCCCCAGCATTTT.

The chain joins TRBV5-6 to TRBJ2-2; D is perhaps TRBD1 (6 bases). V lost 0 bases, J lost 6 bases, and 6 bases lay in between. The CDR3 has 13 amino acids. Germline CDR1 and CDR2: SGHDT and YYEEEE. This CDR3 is CASSLDRAGELFF. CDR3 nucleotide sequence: TGTGCCAGCAGCTTGGACAGGGCCGGGGAGCTGTTTTTT.

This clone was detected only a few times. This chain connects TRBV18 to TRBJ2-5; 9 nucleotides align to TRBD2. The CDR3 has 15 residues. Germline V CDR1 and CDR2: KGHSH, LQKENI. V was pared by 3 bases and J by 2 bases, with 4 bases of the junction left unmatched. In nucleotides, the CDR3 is TGTGCCAGCTCACCTCCTGGACTAGCGCAAGAGACCCAGTACTTC. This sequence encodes CASSPPGLAQETQYF. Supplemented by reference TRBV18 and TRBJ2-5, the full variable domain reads NAGVMQNPRHLVRRRGQEARLRCSPMKGHSHVYWYRQLPEEGLKFMVYLQKENIIDESGMPKERFSAEFPKEGPSILRIQQVVRGDSAAYFCASSPPGLAQETQYFGPGTRLLVL.

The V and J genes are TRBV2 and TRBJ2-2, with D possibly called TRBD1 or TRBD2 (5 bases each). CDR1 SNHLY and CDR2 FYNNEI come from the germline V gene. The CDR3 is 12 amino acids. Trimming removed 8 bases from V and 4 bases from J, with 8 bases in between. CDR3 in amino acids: CASQRGTGELFF. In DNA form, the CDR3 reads TGTGCCAGCCAGAGGGGCACCGGGGAGCTGTTTTTT.

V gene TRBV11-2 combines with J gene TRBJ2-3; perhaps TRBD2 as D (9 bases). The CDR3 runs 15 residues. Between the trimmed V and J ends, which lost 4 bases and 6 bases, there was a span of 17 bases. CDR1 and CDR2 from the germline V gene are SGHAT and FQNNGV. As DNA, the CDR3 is TGTGCCAGCAGCTCAGGGGGCGGGGGGGCCGATACGCAGTATTTT. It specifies CASSSGGGGADTQYF. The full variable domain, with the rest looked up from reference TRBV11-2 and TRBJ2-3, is EAGVAQSPRYKIIEKRQSVAFWCNPISGHATLYWYQQILGQGPKLLIQFQNNGVVDDSQLPKDRFSAERLKGVDSTLKIQPAKLEDSAVYLCASSSGGGGADTQYFGPGTRLTVL.

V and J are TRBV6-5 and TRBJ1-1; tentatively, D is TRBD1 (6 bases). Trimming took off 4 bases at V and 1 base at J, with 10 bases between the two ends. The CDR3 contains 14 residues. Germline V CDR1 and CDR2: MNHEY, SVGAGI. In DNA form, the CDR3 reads TGTGCCAGCAGTTTCCTACAGGGGAACACTGAAGCTTTCTTT. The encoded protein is CASSFLQGNTEAFF.

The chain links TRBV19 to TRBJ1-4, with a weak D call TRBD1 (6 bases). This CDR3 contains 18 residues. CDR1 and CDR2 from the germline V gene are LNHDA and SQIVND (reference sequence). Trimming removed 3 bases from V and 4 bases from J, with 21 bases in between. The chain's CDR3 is CASSMMGAAVLNNEKLFF. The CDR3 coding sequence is TGTGCCAGTAGTATGATGGGGGCCGCCGTACTTAATAATGAAAAACTGTTTTTT.

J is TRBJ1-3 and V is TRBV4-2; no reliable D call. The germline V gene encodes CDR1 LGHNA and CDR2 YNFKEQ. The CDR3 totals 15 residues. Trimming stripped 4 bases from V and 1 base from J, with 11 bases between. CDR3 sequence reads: CASSRSPRSGNTIYF. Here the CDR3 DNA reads TGTGCCAGCAGCCGGTCCCCCCGGTCTGGAAACACCATATATTTT.

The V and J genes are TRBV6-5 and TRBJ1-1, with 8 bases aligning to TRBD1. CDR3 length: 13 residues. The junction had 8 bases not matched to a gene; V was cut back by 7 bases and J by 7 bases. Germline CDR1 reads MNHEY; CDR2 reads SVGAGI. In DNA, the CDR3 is TGTGCCAGCATCAGGGGGCGGGGCGGTGAAGCTTTCTTT. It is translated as CASIRGRGGEAFF.

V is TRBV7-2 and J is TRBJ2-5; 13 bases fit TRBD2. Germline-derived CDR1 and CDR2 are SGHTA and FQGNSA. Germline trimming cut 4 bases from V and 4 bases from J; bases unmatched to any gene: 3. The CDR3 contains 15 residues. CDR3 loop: CASSSRTSGRETQYF. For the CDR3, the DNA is TGTGCCAGCAGCTCTCGGACTAGCGGGAGAGAGACCCAGTACTTC.

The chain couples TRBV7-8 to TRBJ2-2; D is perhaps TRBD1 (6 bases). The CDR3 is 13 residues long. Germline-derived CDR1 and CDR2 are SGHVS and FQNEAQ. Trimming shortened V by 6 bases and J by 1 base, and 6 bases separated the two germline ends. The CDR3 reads CASRTGNTGELFF. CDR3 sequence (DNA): TGTGCCAGCAGGACAGGGAACACCGGGGAGCTGTTTTTT.

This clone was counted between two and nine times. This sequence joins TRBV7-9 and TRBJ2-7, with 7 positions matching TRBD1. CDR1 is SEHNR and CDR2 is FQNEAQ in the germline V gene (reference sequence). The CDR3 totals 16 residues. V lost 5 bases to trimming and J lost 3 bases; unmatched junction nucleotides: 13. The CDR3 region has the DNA TGTGCCAGCAGCGGCGTCACAGGGGAGTTCTTCTACGAGCAGTACTTC. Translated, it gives CASSGVTGEFFYEQYF.

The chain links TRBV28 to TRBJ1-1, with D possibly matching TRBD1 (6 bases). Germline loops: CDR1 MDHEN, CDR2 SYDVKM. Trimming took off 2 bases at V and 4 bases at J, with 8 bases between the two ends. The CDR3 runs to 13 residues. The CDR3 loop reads CASSLVGATEAFF. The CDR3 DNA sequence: TGTGCCAGCAGTTTAGTGGGGGCCACTGAAGCTTTCTTT.

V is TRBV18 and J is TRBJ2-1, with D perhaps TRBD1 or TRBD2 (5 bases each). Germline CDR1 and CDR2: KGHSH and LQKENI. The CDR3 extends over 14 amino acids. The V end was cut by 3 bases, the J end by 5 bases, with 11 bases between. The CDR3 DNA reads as TGTGCCAGCTCACCGGCGTGGGGGAACAATGAGCAGTTCTTC. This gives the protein CASSPAWGNNEQFF.

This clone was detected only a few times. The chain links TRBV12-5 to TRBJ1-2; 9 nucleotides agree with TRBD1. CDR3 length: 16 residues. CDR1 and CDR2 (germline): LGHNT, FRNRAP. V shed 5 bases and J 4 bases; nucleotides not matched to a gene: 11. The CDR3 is CASGGRTGGGGYGYTF. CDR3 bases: TGTGCTAGTGGTGGCCGAACAGGGGGCGGTGGCTATGGCTACACCTTC.

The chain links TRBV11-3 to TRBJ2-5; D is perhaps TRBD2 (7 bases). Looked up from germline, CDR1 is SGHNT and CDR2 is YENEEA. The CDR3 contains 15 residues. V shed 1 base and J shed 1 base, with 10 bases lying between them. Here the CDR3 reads CASSLGGGAQETQYF. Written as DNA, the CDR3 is TGTGCCAGCAGCTTAGGTGGGGGGGCCCAAGAGACCCAGTACTTC. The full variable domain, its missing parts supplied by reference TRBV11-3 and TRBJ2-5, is EAGVVQSPRYKIIEKKQPVAFWCNPISGHNTLYWYLQNLGQGPELLIRYENEEAVDDSQLPKDRFSAERLKGVDSTLKIQPAELGDSAVYLCASSLGGGAQETQYFGPGTRLLVL.

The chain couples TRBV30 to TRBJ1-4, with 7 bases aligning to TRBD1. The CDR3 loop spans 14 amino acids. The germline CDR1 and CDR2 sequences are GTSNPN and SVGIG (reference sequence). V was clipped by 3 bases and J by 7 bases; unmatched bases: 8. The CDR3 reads CAWSITGAGEKLFF. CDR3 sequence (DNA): TGTGCCTGGAGCATAACAGGGGCCGGTGAAAAACTGTTTTTT.

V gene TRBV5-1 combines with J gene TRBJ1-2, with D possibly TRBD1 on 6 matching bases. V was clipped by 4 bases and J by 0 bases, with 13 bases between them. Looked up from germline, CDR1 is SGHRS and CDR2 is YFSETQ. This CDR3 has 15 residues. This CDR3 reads CASSPSRTANYGYTF. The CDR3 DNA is TGCGCCAGCAGCCCGTCACGGACAGCTAACTATGGCTACACCTTC.

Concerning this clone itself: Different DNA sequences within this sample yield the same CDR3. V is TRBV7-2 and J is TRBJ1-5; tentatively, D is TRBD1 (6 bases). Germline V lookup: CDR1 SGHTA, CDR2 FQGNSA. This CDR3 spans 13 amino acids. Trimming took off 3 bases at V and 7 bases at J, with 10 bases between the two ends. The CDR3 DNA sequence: TGTGCCAGCAGCTTGAGGGGGGAACAGCCCCAGCATTTT. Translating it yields CASSLRGEQPQHF.